This passage covers 16 T cell receptor beta chains from one sample sequenced in a study of blood T cell repertoires in COVID-19. Clones were read by immunoSEQ multiplex PCR, and TCRdb kept only the in-frame ones, dropping some. The sample lists about 120,000 clones, around 79% occurring once. Input material: peripheral blood. The receptors stem from an older man with acute or convalescent COVID-19.

This clone came up a few times. V gene TRBV29-1 combines with J gene TRBJ1-5, with D possibly being TRBD1 (5 bases). V lost 7 bases to trimming and J lost 3 bases, with 19 bases between them. Germline V gene lookup returns CDR1 SQVTM and CDR2 ANQGSEA. The CDR3 length is 15 residues. The CDR3 sequence is CSASIGAEFNQPQHF. The CDR3 DNA follows: TGCAGCGCCTCGATAGGGGCGGAATTCAATCAGCCCCAGCATTTT. Full variable domain (rest looked up from reference TRBV29-1 and TRBJ1-5): SAVISQKPSRDICQRGTSLTIQCQVDSQVTMMFWYRQQPGQSLTLIATANQGSEATYESGFVIDKFPISRPNLTFSTLTVSNMSPEDSSIYLCSASIGAEFNQPQHFGDGTRLSIL.

This clone showed up just a few times. This rearrangement joins TRBV7-9 to TRBJ2-7, with 8 bases that match TRBD2. V lost 5 bases and J lost 3; bases outside the gene matches: 18. Germline lookup yields CDR1 SEHNR and CDR2 FQNEAQ (reference sequence). The CDR3 has 18 residues. The CDR3 coding sequence is TGTGCCAGCAGCGACATCGTGGGCGCGGGGGGCCGGGACTACGAGCAGTACTTC. Translating it yields CASSDIVGAGGRDYEQYF.

The J gene is TRBJ1-5, the V gene TRBV6-1; 7 bases are a match to TRBD1. V lost 4 bases to trimming and J lost 1 base; unmatched junction nucleotides: 7. Germline loops: CDR1 MNHNS, CDR2 SASEGT. The CDR3 is 16 amino acids. The CDR3 loop is CASSVWGTESNQPQHF. CDR3 bases: TGTGCCAGCAGTGTGTGGGGGACAGAGAGCAATCAGCCCCAGCATTTT.

The gene calls are TRBV7-9 and TRBJ2-5; 8 nucleotides line up with TRBD1. The CDR3 consists of 15 residues. Trimming took 2 bases from V and 1 from J; bases not matched to a gene: 3. The germline gives CDR1 SEHNR, CDR2 FQNEAQ (reference sequence). CDR3 sequence reads: CASSLRQGTQETQYF. Here the CDR3 DNA reads TGTGCCAGCAGCTTACGACAGGGGACCCAAGAGACCCAGTACTTC.

This clone occurred once. The J gene is TRBJ2-3, the V gene TRBV6-4; D is perhaps TRBD1 (6 bases). The CDR3 has 15 amino acids. The germline V and J ends were trimmed by 6 bases and 0 bases, with 13 bases remaining between them. Germline V gene lookup returns CDR1 MRHNA and CDR2 SNTAGT. The DNA for the CDR3 is TGTGCCAGCAGACCCCAGGGGCCCAGCACAGATACGCAGTATTTT. Translating gives CASRPQGPSTDTQYF.

The rearrangement uses TRBV7-3 and TRBJ1-1; D may be TRBD1 (5 bases). V was cut by 2 bases and J by 1 base, with 8 bases left in between. This CDR3 region has 14 residues. CDR1 SGHTA and CDR2 FQGTGA come from the germline V gene. The CDR3 sequence is CASSLGGENTEAFF. As DNA, the CDR3 is TGTGCCAGCAGCTTAGGGGGGGAGAACACTGAAGCTTTCTTT.

This clone has a single count. The chain carries TRBV4-3 and TRBJ1-1; D is perhaps TRBD1 (5 bases). This CDR3 region has 14 residues. The V end was cut by 3 bases, the J end by 4 bases, with 12 bases between. In germline, CDR1 is LGHNA, CDR2 YSLEER. This chain's CDR3 is CASSHYGTSTEAFF. In nucleotides, the CDR3 is TGCGCCAGCAGCCATTACGGGACTAGCACTGAAGCTTTCTTT.

The V and J genes are TRBV6-1 and TRBJ2-1; 7 bases agree with TRBD2. Per the germline V gene, CDR1 is MNHNS and CDR2 is SASEGT. V shed 2 bases and J 9 bases; nucleotides not matched to a gene: 10. This CDR3 has 15 amino acids. The CDR3 spells CASSENTSAGSEQFF. As DNA, the CDR3 is TGTGCCAGCAGTGAAAATACTAGCGCCGGGAGTGAGCAGTTCTTC.

The chain uses TRBV7-2 and TRBJ2-3; D is perhaps TRBD1 (6 bases). The ends were cut back, 5 bases at V and 2 bases at J, with 17 bases in the middle. CDR3 size: 16 residues. Germline CDR1 is SGHTA and CDR2 is FQGNSA. The CDR3 DNA is TGTGCCAGCAGCCCCCCCGGACAGCCAAACACAGATACGCAGTATTTT. Translating it yields CASSPPGQPNTDTQYF.

The chain employs TRBV10-3 and TRBJ2-1; perhaps TRBD2 as D (6 bases). V was pared by 0 bases and J by 4 bases, with 13 bases between. This CDR3 contains 16 residues. Germline CDR1 reads ENHRY; CDR2 reads SYGVKD. DNA for the CDR3: TGTGCCATCAGTGAGTCGCTAAGTCGGGAGTACAATGAGCAGTTCTTC. This sequence encodes CAISESLSREYNEQFF.

The J gene is TRBJ2-7, the V gene TRBV4-2; the match to TRBD1 covers 10 bases. Germline loops: CDR1 LGHNA, CDR2 YNFKEQ. V shed 0 bases, J shed 4 bases, and the junction held 3 bases outside the gene matches. The CDR3 length is 15 residues. The CDR3 spells CASSQDRTGGYEQYF. Here the CDR3 DNA reads TGTGCCAGCAGCCAAGACCGGACAGGGGGTTACGAGCAGTACTTC.

The chain couples TRBV10-3 to TRBJ1-5; D unclear. There are 14 residues in the CDR3. Trimming stripped 6 bases from V and 6 bases from J, with 15 bases between. The germline CDR1 and CDR2 sequences are ENHRY and SYGVKD. The CDR3 is CAIRPAGQGQPQHF. The CDR3, as DNA: TGTGCCATCAGGCCGGCAGGCCAAGGTCAGCCCCAGCATTTT.

The chain uses TRBV7-2 and TRBJ1-5, with TRBD1 identical over 8 bases. The CDR3 consists of 16 residues. The V segment lost 0 bases and the J segment 4 bases; nucleotides outside the gene matches: 5. Germline CDR1 is SGHTA and CDR2 is FQGNSA. CDR3 coding DNA: TGTGCCAGCAGCTTAGCCGGACAGGGCATGAATCAGCCCCAGCATTTT. This codes for CASSLAGQGMNQPQHF.

The CDR3 spells CASSSRTSGGPYNEQFF. CDR3 nucleotide sequence: TGTGCCAGCAGTTCCCGGACTAGCGGGGGGCCCTACAATGAGCAGTTCTTC. The V gene is TRBV27, the J gene TRBJ2-1; 14 nucleotides align to TRBD2. From germline, CDR1 is MNHEY and CDR2 SMNVEV (reference sequence). The junction had 4 bases not matched to a gene; V was cut back by 4 bases and J by 2 bases. The CDR3 covers 17 residues.

The gene calls are TRBV7-8 and TRBJ1-3; 8 nucleotides line up with TRBD1. With 0 bases clipped from V and 2 bases from J, the junction kept 6 bases outside the gene matches. CDR3 length: 17 amino acids. CDR1 and CDR2 (germline): SGHVS, FQNEAQ. CDR3 region: CASSLAISGGPGNTIYF. CDR3 DNA: TGTGCCAGCAGCTTAGCGATTTCAGGGGGCCCTGGAAACACCATATATTTT. The full variable domain, with the rest looked up from reference TRBV7-8 and TRBJ1-3, is GAGVSQSPRYKVAKRGQDVALRCDPISGHVSLFWYQQALGQGPEFLTYFQNEAQLDKSGLPSDRFFAERPEGSVSTLKIQRTQQEDSAVYLCASSLAISGGPGNTIYFGEGSWLTVV.

The rearrangement uses TRBV28 and TRBJ2-5; D is unclear. V lost 5 bases, J lost 5 bases, and 9 bases lay in between. The germline CDR1 and CDR2 sequences are MDHEN and SYDVKM. The CDR3 loop spans 12 amino acids. The CDR3: CASSEIRETQYF. CDR3 DNA sequence: TGTGCCAGCAGTGAAATCCGGGAGACCCAGTACTTC.